This T cell receptor (beta chain) stems from a study of shared clonotypes between healthy human individuals. Study details: Plates per donor: three CD4 naive, three CD4 memory, two CD8 naive, one CD8 memory.

Using immunoSEQ multiplex PCR, the repertoire was profiled, and TCRdb retains in-frame clones only, with some absent. The sample has 2 million to 2.5 million clones, 85% to 95% seen once; the top ten hold 0.3% to 0.4%. V lost 6 bases and J 5 bases, leaving 7 bases between the germline ends. Per germline, CDR1 SGHTA and CDR2 FQGNSA. The CDR3 extends over 11 amino acids. Concerning this clone: Different DNA sequences within this sample yield the same CDR3.

The rearrangement uses TRBV7-2 and TRBJ2-5, with D unclear. The sample taken for sequencing was naive CD4+ T cells from PBMCs. Subset in this sample: CD45RA+ positively selected. This receptor was identified in a man aged 18 to 30 in good health. Some clones in this sample may be carry-over from other donors' samples. Written as DNA, the CDR3 is TGTGCCAGCAGTCCGAGGGAGACCCAGTACTTC. As protein: CASSPRETQYF.